This entry is about one T cell receptor (beta chain). Its antigen is unidentified. The sample comes from a study of CD8+CD57+ T cells in acquired aplastic anemia. The wider study: Average DNA yield from sorted CD4+ and CD8+ cells was about 3 ug. General study findings and limits: Patients and controls were found to share 25 to 35 CD8+ CDR3 sequences.

The use of genomic DNA as template underpinned the TCR beta VDJ and CDR3 profiling. TCRdb ran MiXCR on the reads and lists one entry per CDR3 protein. The data contain 150,000 to 200,000 distinct CDR3 sequences, roughly 48% of them seen just once; the ten biggest clones take up around 3%. This CDR3 contains 14 residues. V was clipped by 2 bases and J by 1 base, with 8 bases between them. Germline CDR1 is SGHTA and CDR2 is FQGNSA. The patients chosen for sequencing had shown expansion of CD8+CD57+ cells (detected by flow cytometry). Sequencing was done on a sample of sorted CD4+, CD8+, or CD8+CD57+ T cells (not recorded which) from PBMCs. The V gene is TRBV7-2, the J gene TRBJ1-1; no clear D. This TCR was sampled from a human donor with aplastic anemia. The CDR3 here is CASSLRAGNTEAFF. CDR3 coding DNA: TGTGCCAGCAGCTTACGGGCAGGGAACACTGAAGCTTTCTTT.